Sequencing of this T cell receptor beta chain was carried out in a study of blood T cells in healthy people across ages. Background on the study: Capturing about one barcoded beta molecule per two T cells was achieved by template switching.

Extracted total RNA amounted to at least 5.5 micrograms for each sample. Together with a sample-barcoded 5' primer, a J-beta primer mix was included in a second PCR lasting about 7 to 11 cycles. One entry per CDR3 protein results from TCRdb running MiXCR on the 5' RACE reads. The sample holds about 640,000 distinct CDR3 sequences, roughly 58% seen once. General study findings and limits: With unsorted PBMCs, a conclusive comparison of naive versus antigen-experienced cells was not possible.

The CDR3 totals 17 residues. The junction had 6 bases not matched to a gene; V was cut back by 0 bases and J by 4 bases. The V gene's germline CDR1 is KGHSH and CDR2 LQKENI. Concerning this clonotype: Its target is not known.

This sequence was found in a man in his sixties in good health. Source material: blood. V gene TRBV18 combines with J gene TRBJ1-2; TRBD1 matches at 12 bases. CDR3 DNA sequence: TGTGCCAGCTCACCACCGGGGACAGGGGGCGATGGCTATGGCTACACCTTC. This translates into CASSPPGTGGDGYGYTF.